One and the same sample provided the 9 T cell receptor beta chains below, sequenced in a study of cytomegalovirus exposure and HLA in healthy donors. PCR used 60 Vbeta primers and 13 Jbeta primers. Only in-frame clones appear in the TCRdb table, and some are missing; sequencing was by immunoSEQ multiplex PCR. The data hold 170,000 or so clones, with about 80% observed a single time. Sequencing was done on a sample of PBMCs. The receptors originated from a boy aged 5 to 17 in good health and CMV-seronegative.

The DNA for the CDR3 is TGCGCCAGCAGCTGGAGCTGGGAGAACGAGCAGTACTTC. This encodes CASSWSWENEQYF. The chain uses TRBV5-1 and TRBJ2-7; tentative D call: TRBD2 (5 bases). Trimming pared 3 bases from V and 5 bases from J, leaving 12 bases between. CDR1 is SGHRS and CDR2 is YFSETQ in the germline V gene. This CDR3 is 13 amino acids long.

The V call is TRBV5-4, the J call TRBJ1-1, with a tentative D call TRBD1 (6 bases). Germline V lookup: CDR1 SGHNT, CDR2 YYREEE (reference sequence). V lost 4 bases and J 3 bases, leaving 16 bases between the germline ends. This CDR3 has 15 residues. CDR3 nucleotide sequence: TGTGCCAGCAGCCCTAGGCGGGGGCTGGACACTGAAGCTTTCTTT. Translated, it gives CASSPRRGLDTEAFF.

This chain links TRBV30 with TRBJ2-1, with 12 bases that match TRBD2. This CDR3 contains 21 residues. Germline values: CDR1 GTSNPN, CDR2 SVGIG (reference sequence). J was trimmed by 4 bases and V by 0 bases; bases with no gene match: 19. Here the CDR3 DNA reads TGTGCCTGGAGTGTAAGGGGAATGACTAGCGGGAGAACCCGTTGGTACAATGAGCAGTTCTTC. Encoded protein: CAWSVRGMTSGRTRWYNEQFF.

This chain links TRBV6-1 with TRBJ1-2, with 8 bases fitting TRBD1. The CDR3 is 15 residues long. The J segment lost 1 base and the V segment lost 3 bases, leaving 4 bases of the junction unmatched. The germline V gene encodes CDR1 MNHNS and CDR2 SASEGT. CDR3 in DNA: TGTGCCAGCAGTGAGACAGGGGACCTTAACTATGGCTACACCTTC. Amino acid sequence: CASSETGDLNYGYTF.

The J gene is TRBJ2-7, the V gene TRBV18, with TRBD2 matching over 12 bases. The CDR3 loop spans 15 amino acids. Trimming took 5 bases from V and 2 from J; bases not matched to a gene: 4. The germline CDR1 and CDR2 sequences are KGHSH and LQKENI. CDR3 DNA: TGTGCCAGCTCAAGCCGACTAGCGGGAGCCTACGAGCAGTACTTC. Residues: CASSSRLAGAYEQYF.

The rearrangement joins TRBV5-1 to TRBJ2-2, with D possibly matching TRBD1 (6 bases). Germline-derived CDR1 and CDR2 are SGHRS and YFSETQ. Deletions cut 6 bases from V and 4 bases from J, with 19 bases between. The CDR3 has 16 amino acids. In DNA, the CDR3 is TGCGCCAGCACCGATAACCTCGTAGGGGGCACCGGGGAGCTGTTTTTT. The encoded protein is CASTDNLVGGTGELFF.

The rearrangement joins TRBV6-1 to TRBJ2-7, with TRBD1 matching over 9 bases. CDR1 is MNHNS and CDR2 is SASEGT in the germline V gene. The CDR3 sequence is 13 residues long. Trimming took 6 bases from V and 4 from J; bases not matched to a gene: 4. The CDR3 loop reads CASSPGTGYEQYF. CDR3 bases: TGTGCCAGCAGCCCCGGGACAGGGTACGAGCAGTACTTC.

The DNA of the CDR3 is TGTGCCTGGAGCCCGAATAATCGTCGGGGGGCCGAGAGGGGCTACACCTTC. Translated, it gives CAWSPNNRRGAERGYTF. The V and J genes are TRBV30 and TRBJ1-2; weak D call: TRBD1 (6 bases). Deletions cut 3 bases from V and 8 bases from J, with 28 bases between. The CDR3 length is 17 residues. Germline-derived CDR1 and CDR2 are GTSNPN and SVGIG (reference sequence).

Here the CDR3 reads CASGQTGIREAFF. Written as DNA, the CDR3 is TGTGCTAGTGGGCAGACAGGGATCAGAGAAGCTTTCTTT. This sequence joins TRBV12-5 and TRBJ1-1, with 7 bases identical to TRBD1. The CDR3 runs 13 residues. Germline CDR1 LGHNT, CDR2 FRNRAP. Germline trimming cut 6 bases from V and 8 bases from J; bases unmatched to any gene: 9.